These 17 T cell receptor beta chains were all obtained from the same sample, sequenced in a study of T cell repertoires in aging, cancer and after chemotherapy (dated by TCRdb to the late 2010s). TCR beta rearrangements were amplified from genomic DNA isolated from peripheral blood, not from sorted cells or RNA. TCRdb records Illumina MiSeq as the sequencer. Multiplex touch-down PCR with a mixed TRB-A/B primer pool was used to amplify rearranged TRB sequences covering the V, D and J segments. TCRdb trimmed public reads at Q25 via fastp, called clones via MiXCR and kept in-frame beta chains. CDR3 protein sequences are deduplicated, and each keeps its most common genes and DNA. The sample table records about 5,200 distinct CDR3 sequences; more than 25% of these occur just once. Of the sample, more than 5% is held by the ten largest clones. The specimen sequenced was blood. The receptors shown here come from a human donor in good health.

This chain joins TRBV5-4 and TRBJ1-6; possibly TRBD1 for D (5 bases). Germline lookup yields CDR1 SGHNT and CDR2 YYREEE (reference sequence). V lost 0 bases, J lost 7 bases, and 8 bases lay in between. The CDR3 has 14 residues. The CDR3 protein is CASSLGGGNSPLHF. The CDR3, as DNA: TGTGCCAGCAGCTTGGGGGGGGGGAATTCACCCCTCCACTTT.

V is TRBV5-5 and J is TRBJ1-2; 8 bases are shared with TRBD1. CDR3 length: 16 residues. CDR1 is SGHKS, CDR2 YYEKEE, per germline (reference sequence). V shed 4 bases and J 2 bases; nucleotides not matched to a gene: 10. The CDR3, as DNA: TGTGCCAGCAGCCCCAGAGCGACAGGGGTGAACTATGGCTACACCTTC. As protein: CASSPRATGVNYGYTF.

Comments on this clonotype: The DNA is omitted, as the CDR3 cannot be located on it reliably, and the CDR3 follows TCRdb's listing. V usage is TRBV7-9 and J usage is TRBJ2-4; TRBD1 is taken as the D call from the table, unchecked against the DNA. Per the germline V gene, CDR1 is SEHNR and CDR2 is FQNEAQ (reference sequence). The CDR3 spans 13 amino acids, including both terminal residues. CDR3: CASSFGPGRIQYF.

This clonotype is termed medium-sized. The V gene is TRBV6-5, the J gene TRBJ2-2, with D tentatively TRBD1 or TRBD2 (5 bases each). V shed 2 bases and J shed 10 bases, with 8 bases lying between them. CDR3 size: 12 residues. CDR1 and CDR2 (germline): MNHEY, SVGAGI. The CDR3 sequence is CASSYGGSELFF. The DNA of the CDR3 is TGTGCCAGCAGTTACGGGGGTTCGGAGCTGTTTTTT.

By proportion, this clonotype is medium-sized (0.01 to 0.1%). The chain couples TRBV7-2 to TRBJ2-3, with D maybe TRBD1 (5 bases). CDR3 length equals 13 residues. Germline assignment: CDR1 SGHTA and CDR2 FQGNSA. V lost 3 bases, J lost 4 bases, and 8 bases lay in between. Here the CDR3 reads CASSFGAADTQYF. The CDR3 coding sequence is TGTGCCAGCAGCTTTGGGGCCGCAGATACGCAGTATTTT.

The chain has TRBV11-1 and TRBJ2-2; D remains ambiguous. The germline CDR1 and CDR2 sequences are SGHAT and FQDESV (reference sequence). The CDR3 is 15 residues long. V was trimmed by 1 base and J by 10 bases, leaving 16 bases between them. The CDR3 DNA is TGTGCCAGCAGCTTAGATCGGGCCCGGGTTGAGGAGCTGTTTTTT. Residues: CASSLDRARVEELFF.

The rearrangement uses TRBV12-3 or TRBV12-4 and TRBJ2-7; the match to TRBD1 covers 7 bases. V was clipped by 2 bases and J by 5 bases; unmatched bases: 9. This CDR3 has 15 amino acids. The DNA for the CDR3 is TGTGCCAGCAGTTTACGTCGAGGGGGCGGCGACGAGCAGTACTTC. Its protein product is CASSLRRGGGDEQYF.

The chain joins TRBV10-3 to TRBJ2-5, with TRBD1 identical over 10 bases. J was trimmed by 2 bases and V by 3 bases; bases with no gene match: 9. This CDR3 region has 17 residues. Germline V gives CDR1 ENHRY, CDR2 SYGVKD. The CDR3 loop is CAISENPGTGEQETQYF. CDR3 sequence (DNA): TGTGCCATCAGTGAAAACCCAGGGACAGGGGAACAAGAGACCCAGTACTTC.

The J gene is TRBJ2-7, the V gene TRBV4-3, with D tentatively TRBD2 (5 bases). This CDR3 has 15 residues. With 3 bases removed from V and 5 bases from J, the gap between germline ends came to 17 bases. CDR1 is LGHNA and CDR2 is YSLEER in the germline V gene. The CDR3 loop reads CASSHPRGILHEQYF. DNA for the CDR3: TGCGCCAGCAGCCACCCCCGAGGGATCCTCCACGAGCAGTACTTC.

The CDR3 DNA sequence: TGCGCCAGCACTCCGGGCCCCGCGCGAGGAGAGACCCAGTACTTC. This translates into CASTPGPARGETQYF. The V and J genes are TRBV5-1 and TRBJ2-5, with no clear D. Germline assignment: CDR1 SGHRS and CDR2 YFSETQ. This CDR3 spans 15 amino acids. The germline V and J ends were trimmed by 6 bases and 4 bases, with 19 bases remaining between them.

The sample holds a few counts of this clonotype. CDR3 DNA sequence: TGTGCCAGCAGCTTAGGTACTGGTACCGGGGAGCTGTTTTTT. Protein: CASSLGTGTGELFF. The rearrangement links TRBV13 to TRBJ2-2, with no clear D. The CDR3 is made up of 14 amino acids. V shed 0 bases and J shed 5 bases, with 7 bases lying between them. Germline V gene lookup returns CDR1 PRHDT and CDR2 FYEKMQ (reference sequence). Drawing the rest from reference TRBV13 and TRBJ2-2, the complete variable domain is AAGVIQSPRHLIKEKRETATLKCYPIPRHDTVYWYQQGPGQDPQFLISFYEKMQSDKGSIPDRFSAQQFSDYHSELNMSSLELGDSALYFCASSLGTGTGELFFGEGSRLTVL.

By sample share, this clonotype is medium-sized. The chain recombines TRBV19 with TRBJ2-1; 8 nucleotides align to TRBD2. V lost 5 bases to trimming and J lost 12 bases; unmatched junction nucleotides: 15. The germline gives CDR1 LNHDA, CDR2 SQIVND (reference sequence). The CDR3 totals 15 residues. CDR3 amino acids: CASSFEINSGEGQFF. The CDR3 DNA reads TGTGCCAGTAGTTTTGAGATTAATAGCGGGGAAGGGCAGTTCTTC.

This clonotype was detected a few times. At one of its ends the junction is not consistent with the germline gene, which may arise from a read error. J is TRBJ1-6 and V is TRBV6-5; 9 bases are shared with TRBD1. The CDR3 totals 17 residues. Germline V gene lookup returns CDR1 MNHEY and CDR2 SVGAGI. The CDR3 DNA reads TGTGCCAGCAGTTTACCACAGGGGGCAGGGTATAGTTCACCCCTCCACTTT. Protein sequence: CASSLPQGAGYSSPLHF.

CDR3 region: CASSPRGSGSSGTGELFF. The CDR3 nucleotides read TGTGCCAGCAGCCCAAGGGGTAGCGGGAGCTCCGGCACCGGGGAGCTGTTTTTT. The genes are TRBV5-4 and TRBJ2-2; 9 bases align to TRBD2. Germline V gene lookup returns CDR1 SGHNT and CDR2 YYREEE (reference sequence). After removal of 4 bases from V and 4 bases from J, the junction contained 14 bases not matched to a gene. The CDR3 contains 18 residues.

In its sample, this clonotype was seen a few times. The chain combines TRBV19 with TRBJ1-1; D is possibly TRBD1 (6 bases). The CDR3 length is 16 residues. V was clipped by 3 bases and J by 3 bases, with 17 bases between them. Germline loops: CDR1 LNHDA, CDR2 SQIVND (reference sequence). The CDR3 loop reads CASSIGQGIEDTEAFF. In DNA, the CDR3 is TGTGCCAGTAGTATCGGGCAGGGGATAGAGGACACTGAAGCTTTCTTT.

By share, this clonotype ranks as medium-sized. In DNA form, the CDR3 reads TGTGCCAGCAGTCCATATCCCGCCACAGATACGCAGTATTTT. It yields the protein CASSPYPATDTQYF. This sequence joins TRBV27 and TRBJ2-3, with D hard to call. The CDR3 sequence is 14 residues long. Trimming removed 5 bases from V and 2 bases from J, with 11 bases in between. Germline lookup yields CDR1 MNHEY and CDR2 SMNVEV (reference sequence).

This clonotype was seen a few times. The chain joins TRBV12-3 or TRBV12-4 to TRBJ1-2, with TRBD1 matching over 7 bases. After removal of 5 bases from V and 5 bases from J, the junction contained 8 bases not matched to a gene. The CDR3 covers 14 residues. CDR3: CASSRTGTPYGYTF. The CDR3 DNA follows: TGTGCCAGCAGTCGGACAGGAACTCCTTATGGCTACACCTTC.